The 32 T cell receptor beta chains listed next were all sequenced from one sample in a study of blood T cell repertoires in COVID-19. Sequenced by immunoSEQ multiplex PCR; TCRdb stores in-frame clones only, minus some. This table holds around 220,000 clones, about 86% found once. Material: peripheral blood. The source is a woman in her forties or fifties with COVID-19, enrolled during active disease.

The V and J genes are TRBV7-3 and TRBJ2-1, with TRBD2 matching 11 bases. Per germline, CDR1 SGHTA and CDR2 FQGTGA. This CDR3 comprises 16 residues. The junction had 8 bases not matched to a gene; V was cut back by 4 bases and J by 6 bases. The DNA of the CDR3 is TGTGCCAGCAGCTCCCTCGGACTAGCGGGCCTCAATGAGCAGTTCTTC. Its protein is CASSSLGLAGLNEQFF.

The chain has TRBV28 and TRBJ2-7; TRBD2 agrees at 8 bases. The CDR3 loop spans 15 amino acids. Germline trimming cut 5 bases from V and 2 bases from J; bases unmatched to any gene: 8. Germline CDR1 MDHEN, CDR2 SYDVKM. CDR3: CASSPQRGRTYEQYV. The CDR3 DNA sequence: TGTGCCAGCAGTCCCCAGCGGGGGCGTACCTACGAGCAGTACGTC.

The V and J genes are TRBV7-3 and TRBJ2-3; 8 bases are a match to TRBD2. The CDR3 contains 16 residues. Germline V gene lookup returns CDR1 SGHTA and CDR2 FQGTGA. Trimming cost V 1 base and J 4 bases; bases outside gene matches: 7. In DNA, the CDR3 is TGTGCCAGCAGCTTAAGGGGCGGGGGGCCCCCAGATACGCAGTATTTT. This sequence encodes CASSLRGGGPPDTQYF.

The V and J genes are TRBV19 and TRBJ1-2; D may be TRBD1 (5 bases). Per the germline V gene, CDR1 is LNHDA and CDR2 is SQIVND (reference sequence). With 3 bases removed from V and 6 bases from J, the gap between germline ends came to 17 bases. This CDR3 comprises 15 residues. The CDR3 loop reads CASSIRARGRDGYTF. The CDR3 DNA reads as TGTGCCAGTAGTATCCGGGCCCGGGGGAGGGATGGCTACACCTTC.

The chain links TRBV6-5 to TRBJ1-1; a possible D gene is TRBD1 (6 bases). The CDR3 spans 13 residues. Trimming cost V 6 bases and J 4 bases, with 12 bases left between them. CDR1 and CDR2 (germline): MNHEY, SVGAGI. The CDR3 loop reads CASSPGHLTEAFF. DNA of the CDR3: TGTGCCAGCAGCCCGGGACACCTCACTGAAGCTTTCTTT.

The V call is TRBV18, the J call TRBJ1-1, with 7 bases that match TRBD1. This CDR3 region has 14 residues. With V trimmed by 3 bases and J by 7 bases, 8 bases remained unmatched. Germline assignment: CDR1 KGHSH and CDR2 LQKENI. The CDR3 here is CASSPDRESNEAFF. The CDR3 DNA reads TGTGCCAGCTCACCCGACAGGGAATCTAATGAAGCTTTCTTT.

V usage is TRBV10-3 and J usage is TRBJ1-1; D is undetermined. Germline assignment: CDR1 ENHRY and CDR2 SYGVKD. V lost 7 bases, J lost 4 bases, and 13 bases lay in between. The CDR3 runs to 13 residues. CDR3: CAIMEGLSTEAFF. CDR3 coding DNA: TGTGCCATCATGGAGGGTTTGAGCACTGAAGCTTTCTTT.

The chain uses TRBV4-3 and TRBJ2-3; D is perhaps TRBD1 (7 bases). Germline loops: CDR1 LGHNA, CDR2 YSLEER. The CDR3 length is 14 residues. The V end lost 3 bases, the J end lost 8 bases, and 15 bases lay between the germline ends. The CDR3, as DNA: TGCGCCAGCAGCCAGGCGGACAGGCGGGGTACGCAGTATTTT. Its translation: CASSQADRRGTQYF.

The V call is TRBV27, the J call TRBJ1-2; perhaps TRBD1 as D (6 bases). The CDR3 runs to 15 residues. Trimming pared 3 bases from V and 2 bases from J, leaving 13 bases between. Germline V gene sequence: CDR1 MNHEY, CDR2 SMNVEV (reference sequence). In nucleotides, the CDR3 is TGTGCCAGCAGTTTCACCGGGACAATGAACTATGGCTACACCTTC. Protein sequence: CASSFTGTMNYGYTF.

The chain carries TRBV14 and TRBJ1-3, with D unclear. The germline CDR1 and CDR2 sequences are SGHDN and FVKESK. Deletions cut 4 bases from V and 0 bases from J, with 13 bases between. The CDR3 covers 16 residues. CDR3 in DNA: TGTGCCAGCAGCCCCGAGAGGGTACTCTCTGGAAACACCATATATTTT. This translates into CASSPERVLSGNTIYF.

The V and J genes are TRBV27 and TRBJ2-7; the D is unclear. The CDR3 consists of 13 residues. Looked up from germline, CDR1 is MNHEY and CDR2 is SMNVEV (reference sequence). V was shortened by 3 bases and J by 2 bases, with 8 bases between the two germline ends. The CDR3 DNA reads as TGTGCCAGCAGTTTGAGATTCACCTACGAGCAGTACTTC. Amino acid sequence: CASSLRFTYEQYF.

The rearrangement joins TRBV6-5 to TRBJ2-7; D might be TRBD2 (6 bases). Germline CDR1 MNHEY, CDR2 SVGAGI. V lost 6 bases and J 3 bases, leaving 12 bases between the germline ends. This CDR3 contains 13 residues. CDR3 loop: CASRRGKGYEQYF. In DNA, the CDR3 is TGTGCCAGCAGGCGGGGTAAAGGCTACGAGCAGTACTTC.

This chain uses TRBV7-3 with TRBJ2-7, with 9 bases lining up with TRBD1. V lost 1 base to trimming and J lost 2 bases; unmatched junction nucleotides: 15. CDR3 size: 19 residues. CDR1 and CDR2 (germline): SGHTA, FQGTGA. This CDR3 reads CASSLRAGWGTGKAYEQYF. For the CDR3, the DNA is TGTGCCAGCAGCTTAAGGGCGGGTTGGGGGACAGGGAAGGCCTACGAGCAGTACTTC.

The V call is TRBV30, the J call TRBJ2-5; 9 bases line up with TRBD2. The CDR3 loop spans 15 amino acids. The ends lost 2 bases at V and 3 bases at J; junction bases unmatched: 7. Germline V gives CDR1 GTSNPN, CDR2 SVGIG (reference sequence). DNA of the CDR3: TGTGCCTGGAGTATCCCGGGACTAGCAAAAGAGACCCAGTACTTC. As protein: CAWSIPGLAKETQYF.

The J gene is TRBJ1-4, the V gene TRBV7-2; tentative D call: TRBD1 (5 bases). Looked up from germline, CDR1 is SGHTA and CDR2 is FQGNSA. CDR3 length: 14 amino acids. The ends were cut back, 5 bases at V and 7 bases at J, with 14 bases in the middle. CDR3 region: CASSQGISSEKLFF. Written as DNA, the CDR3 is TGTGCCAGCAGCCAGGGAATCAGTTCTGAAAAACTGTTTTTT.

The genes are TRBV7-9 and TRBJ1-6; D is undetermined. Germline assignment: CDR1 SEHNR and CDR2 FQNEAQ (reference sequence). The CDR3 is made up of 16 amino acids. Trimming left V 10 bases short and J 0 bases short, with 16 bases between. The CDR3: CATGITEHSYNSPLHF. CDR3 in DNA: TGTGCCACCGGCATCACAGAGCACTCCTATAATTCACCCCTCCACTTT.

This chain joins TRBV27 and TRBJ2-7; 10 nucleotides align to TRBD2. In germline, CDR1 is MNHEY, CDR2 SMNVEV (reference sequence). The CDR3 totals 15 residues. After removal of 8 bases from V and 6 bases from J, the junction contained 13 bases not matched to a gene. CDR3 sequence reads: CASSMASGGVSEQYV. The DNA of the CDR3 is TGTGCCAGCTCCATGGCGAGCGGGGGGGTCTCCGAGCAGTACGTC.

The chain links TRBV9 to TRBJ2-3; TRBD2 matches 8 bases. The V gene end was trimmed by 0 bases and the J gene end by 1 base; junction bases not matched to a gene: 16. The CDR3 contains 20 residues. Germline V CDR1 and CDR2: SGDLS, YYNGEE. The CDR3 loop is CASSVGGSGATLVGTDTQYF. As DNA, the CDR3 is TGTGCCAGCAGCGTAGGTGGTAGCGGGGCTACTTTAGTTGGCACAGATACGCAGTATTTT.

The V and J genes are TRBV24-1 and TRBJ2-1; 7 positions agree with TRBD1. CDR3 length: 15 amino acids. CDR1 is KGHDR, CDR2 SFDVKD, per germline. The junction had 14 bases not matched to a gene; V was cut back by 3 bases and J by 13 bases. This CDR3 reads CATSDADRDRRNQFF. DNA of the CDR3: TGTGCCACCAGTGATGCCGACCGGGACAGAAGAAATCAGTTCTTC.

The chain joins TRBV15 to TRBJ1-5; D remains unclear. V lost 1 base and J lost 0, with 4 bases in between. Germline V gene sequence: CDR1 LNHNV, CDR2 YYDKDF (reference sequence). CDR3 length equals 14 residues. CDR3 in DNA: TGTGCCACCAGCAGAGCCAATAGCAATCAGCCCCAGCATTTT. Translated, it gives CATSRANSNQPQHF.

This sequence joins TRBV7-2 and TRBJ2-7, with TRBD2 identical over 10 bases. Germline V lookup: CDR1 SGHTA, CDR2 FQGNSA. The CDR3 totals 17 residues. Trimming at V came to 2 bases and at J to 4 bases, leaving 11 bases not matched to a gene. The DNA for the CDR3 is TGTGCCAGCAGCTTACAGGTTCGGCTAGCGGGGGCGTACGAGCAGTACTTC. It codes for CASSLQVRLAGAYEQYF.

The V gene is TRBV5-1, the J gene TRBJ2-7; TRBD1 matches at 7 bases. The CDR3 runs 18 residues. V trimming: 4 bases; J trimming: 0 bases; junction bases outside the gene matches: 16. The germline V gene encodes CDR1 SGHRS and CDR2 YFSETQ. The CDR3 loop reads CASSLRQGVQKSSYEQYF. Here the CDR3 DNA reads TGCGCCAGCAGCCTTCGACAGGGTGTTCAAAAGAGCTCCTACGAGCAGTACTTC.

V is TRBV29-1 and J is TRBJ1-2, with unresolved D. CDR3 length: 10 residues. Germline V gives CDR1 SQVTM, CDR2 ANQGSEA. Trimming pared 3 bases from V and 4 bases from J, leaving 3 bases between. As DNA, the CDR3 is TGCAGCGTTGACAGCTATGGCTACACCTTC. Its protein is CSVDSYGYTF.

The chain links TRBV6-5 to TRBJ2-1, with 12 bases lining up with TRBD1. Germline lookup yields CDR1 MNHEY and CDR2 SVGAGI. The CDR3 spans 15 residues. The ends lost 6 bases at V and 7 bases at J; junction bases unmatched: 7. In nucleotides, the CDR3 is TGTGCCAGCAGCTGGAGGGACAGGGGGCTAAATGAGCAGTTCTTC. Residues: CASSWRDRGLNEQFF.

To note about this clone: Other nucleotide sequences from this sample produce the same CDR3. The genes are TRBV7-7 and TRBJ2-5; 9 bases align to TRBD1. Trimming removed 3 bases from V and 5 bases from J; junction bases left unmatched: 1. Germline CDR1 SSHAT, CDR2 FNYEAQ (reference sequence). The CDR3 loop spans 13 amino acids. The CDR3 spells CASSLDRGETQYF. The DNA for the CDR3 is TGTGCCAGCAGCTTGGACAGGGGTGAGACCCAGTACTTC.

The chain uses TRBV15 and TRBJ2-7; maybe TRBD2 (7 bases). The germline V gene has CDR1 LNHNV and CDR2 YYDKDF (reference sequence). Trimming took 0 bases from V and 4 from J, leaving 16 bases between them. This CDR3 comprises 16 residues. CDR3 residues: CATSRDRGANGYEQYF. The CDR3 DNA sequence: TGTGCCACCAGCAGAGATCGGGGGGCTAACGGATACGAGCAGTACTTC. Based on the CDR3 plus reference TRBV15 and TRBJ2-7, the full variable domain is DAMVIQNPRYQVTQFGKPVTLSCSQTLNHNVMYWYQQKSSQAPKLLFHYYDKDFNNEADTPDNFQSRRPNTSFCFLDIRSPGLGDTAMYLCATSRDRGANGYEQYFGPGTRLTVT.

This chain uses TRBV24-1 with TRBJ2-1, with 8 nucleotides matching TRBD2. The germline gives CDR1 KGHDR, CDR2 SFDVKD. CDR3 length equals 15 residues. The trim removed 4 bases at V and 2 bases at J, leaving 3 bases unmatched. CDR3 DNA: TGTGCCACCAGTGACAAAGCGGGGGCCTACAATGAGCAGTTCTTC. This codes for CATSDKAGAYNEQFF.

CDR3 protein: CASSLGLAGYNEQFF. The CDR3 DNA reads TGTGCCAGTAGTTTAGGACTAGCGGGGTACAATGAGCAGTTCTTC. This chain links TRBV19 with TRBJ2-1, with 12 bases that match TRBD2. J was trimmed by 4 bases and V by 5 bases; bases with no gene match: 3. The CDR3 is 15 amino acids. Germline CDR1 reads LNHDA; CDR2 reads SQIVND (reference sequence).

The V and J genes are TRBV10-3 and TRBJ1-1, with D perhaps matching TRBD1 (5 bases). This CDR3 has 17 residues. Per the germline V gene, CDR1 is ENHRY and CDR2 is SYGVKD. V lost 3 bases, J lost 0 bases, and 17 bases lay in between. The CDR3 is CAISDPGTALVNTEAFF. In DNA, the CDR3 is TGTGCCATCAGTGACCCCGGGACTGCTCTCGTGAACACTGAAGCTTTCTTT.

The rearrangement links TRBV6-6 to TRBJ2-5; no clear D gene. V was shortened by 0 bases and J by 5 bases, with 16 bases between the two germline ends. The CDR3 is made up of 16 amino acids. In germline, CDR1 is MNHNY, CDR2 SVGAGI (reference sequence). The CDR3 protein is CASSYSLVGVKETQYF. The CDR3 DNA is TGTGCCAGCAGTTACTCTTTGGTCGGTGTCAAGGAGACCCAGTACTTC.

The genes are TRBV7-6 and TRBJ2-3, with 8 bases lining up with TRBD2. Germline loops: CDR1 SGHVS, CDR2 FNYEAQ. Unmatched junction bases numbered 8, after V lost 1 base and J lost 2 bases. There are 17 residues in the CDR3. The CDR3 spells CASSLEASGSYTDTQYF. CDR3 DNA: TGTGCCAGCAGCTTAGAGGCTAGCGGGTCCTACACAGATACGCAGTATTTT.

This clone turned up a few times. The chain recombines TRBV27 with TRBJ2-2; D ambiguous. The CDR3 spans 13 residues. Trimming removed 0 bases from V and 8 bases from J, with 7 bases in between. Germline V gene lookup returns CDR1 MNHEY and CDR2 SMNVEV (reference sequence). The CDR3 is CASSLSYRGELFF. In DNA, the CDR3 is TGTGCCAGCAGTTTATCCTACCGGGGGGAGCTGTTTTTT.